This TCR beta chain came from a study of control samples from healthy donors and cancer patients. The method was immunoSEQ multiplex PCR; TCRdb's version includes in-frame clones alone and lacks a portion of them. The repertoire holds 75,000 or so clones, approximately 89% seen once, with about 6% in the top ten. In germline, CDR1 is GTSNPN, CDR2 SVGIG (reference sequence). The V and J ends lost 4 bases and 1 base, in that order; junction bases with no gene match: 5. The CDR3 is 16 amino acids. This clonotype originated in a man between 60 and 75 years old with colorectal cancer. The specimen was PBMCs. The V call is TRBV30, the J call TRBJ2-6, with 9 positions matching TRBD1. Here the CDR3 reads CAWKDRGKSGANVLTF. CDR3 nucleotide sequence: TGTGCCTGGAAGGACAGGGGAAAGTCTGGGGCCAACGTCCTGACTTTC.